What follows are 2 T cell receptor beta chains derived from one specimen sequenced in a study of cytomegalovirus exposure and HLA in healthy donors. Generated by immunoSEQ multiplex PCR, the TCRdb table keeps only in-frame clones and is missing some. The sample consists of about 63,000 clones, 70% to 90% of them appearing once. The sample taken for sequencing was PBMCs. The receptors originated from a woman younger than 35 in good health and CMV-seronegative.

This clone has only a few counts. The chain links TRBV2 to TRBJ2-7, with 7 bases matching TRBD2. CDR3 size: 13 residues. Germline CDR1 is SNHLY and CDR2 is FYNNEI. The junction had 4 bases not matched to a gene; V was cut back by 7 bases and J by 1 base. CDR3 region: CASNGGVSYEQYF. In nucleotides, the CDR3 is TGTGCCAGCAATGGGGGGGTTTCCTACGAGCAGTACTTC.

The chain carries TRBV10-3 and TRBJ1-2; TRBD1 agrees at 7 bases. V was clipped by 0 bases and J by 5 bases; unmatched bases: 6. Looked up from germline, CDR1 is ENHRY and CDR2 is SYGVKD. CDR3 length: 15 amino acids. The CDR3 coding sequence is TGTGCCATCAGTGAGTCTTACAGGGGTGGATATGGCTACACCTTC. Its protein product is CAISESYRGGYGYTF.